A single sample gave rise to the 21 T cell receptor beta chains below, sequenced in a study of OX40 agonist ivuxolimab in advanced cancers. The data were produced by immunoSEQ multiplex PCR, yet TCRdb's version contains in-frame clones alone and is incomplete. The table records roughly 48,000 clones, roughly 89% of them present only once. The sequences come from CD4+ or CD8+ T cells sorted from blood, collected in a trial of the OX40 agonist ivuxolimab. The receptor source for this set is an adult with an advanced solid tumor such as melanoma, head and neck, liver or kidney cancer.

The chain employs TRBV6-5 and TRBJ2-7; either TRBD1 or TRBD2 may supply D (5 bases each). The length of the CDR3 is 15 residues. Trimming took off 5 bases at V and 3 bases at J, with 17 bases between the two ends. Per germline, CDR1 MNHEY and CDR2 SVGAGI. The DNA of the CDR3 is TGTGCCAGCAGTGGGGGTAACGGGGATTTCTACGAGCAGTACTTC. Residues: CASSGGNGDFYEQYF.

This clone appeared a single time. The chain employs TRBV28 and TRBJ1-4; tentatively, D is TRBD1 (5 bases). Germline V lookup: CDR1 MDHEN, CDR2 SYDVKM. The CDR3 length is 16 residues. V gave up 6 bases and J gave up 0 bases, with 14 bases separating them. The CDR3 bases are TGTGCCAGCAGCTTCCAGGGAGGGGCAACTAATGAAAAACTGTTTTTT. The encoded protein is CASSFQGGATNEKLFF.

CDR3 amino acids: CASSSSDSPLHF. The CDR3 DNA reads as TGTGCCAGCAGTTCGTCCGACTCACCCCTCCACTTT. The rearrangement joins TRBV6-5 to TRBJ1-6; D gene uncertain. Per the germline V gene, CDR1 is MNHEY and CDR2 is SVGAGI. This CDR3 spans 12 amino acids. V gave up 4 bases and J gave up 10 bases, with 8 bases separating them.

This clone occurred a few times. The gene calls are TRBV4-1 and TRBJ1-2; 9 nucleotides agree with TRBD1. The germline V gene has CDR1 MGHRA and CDR2 YSYEKL. This CDR3 has 18 amino acids. V dropped 1 base and J dropped 6; count of bases not matched to a gene: 15. The CDR3 protein is CASSQGPRDRAGLDGYTF. The CDR3 region has the DNA TGCGCCAGCAGCCAAGGGCCCCGGGACAGGGCTGGGCTGGATGGCTACACCTTC.

The chain combines TRBV5-1 with TRBJ2-7; D possibly corresponds to TRBD1 (5 bases). Germline-derived CDR1 and CDR2 are SGHRS and YFSETQ. The V end was cut by 1 base, the J end by 3 bases, with 14 bases between. CDR3 length: 15 residues. The CDR3 spells CASSLWSRQNYEQYF. CDR3 nucleotides: TGCGCCAGCAGCTTGTGGTCCAGACAGAACTACGAGCAGTACTTC.

This rearrangement joins TRBV7-8 to TRBJ2-7; D possibly corresponds to TRBD2 (6 bases). V lost 5 bases to trimming and J lost 0 bases, with 14 bases between them. The CDR3 extends over 15 amino acids. The V gene's germline CDR1 is SGHVS and CDR2 FQNEAQ. The CDR3 nucleotides read TGTGCCAGCAGCCTTCCCGGGGGTAGCTCCTACGAGCAGTACTTC. Protein product: CASSLPGGSSYEQYF.

The chain has TRBV10-3 and TRBJ1-5; no clear D. Germline CDR1 and CDR2: ENHRY and SYGVKD. CDR3 size: 15 residues. The V and J ends lost 4 bases and 3 bases respectively, with 13 bases between them. In nucleotides, the CDR3 is TGTGCCATCAGTGGGAATCCGGGGTACAATCAGCCCCAGCATTTT. Translating gives CAISGNPGYNQPQHF.

This chain uses TRBV28 with TRBJ2-2; no definite D call. The CDR3 has 14 residues. Germline loops: CDR1 MDHEN, CDR2 SYDVKM. V lost 0 bases and J lost 7, with 9 bases in between. CDR3 in amino acids: CASSLWDQVGELFF. CDR3 DNA: TGTGCCAGCAGTTTATGGGACCAGGTCGGGGAGCTGTTTTTT.

To note about this clone: Other DNA variants within this sample encode the same CDR3. The J gene is TRBJ2-7, the V gene TRBV5-1; D perhaps matches TRBD1 (5 bases). Germline CDR1 reads SGHRS; CDR2 reads YFSETQ. V lost 0 bases, J lost 2 bases, and 9 bases lay in between. The CDR3 extends over 14 amino acids. The CDR3 here is CASSLGQGAYEQYF. Written as DNA, the CDR3 is TGCGCCAGCAGCTTGGGGCAGGGCGCCTACGAGCAGTACTTC.

The chain uses TRBV2 and TRBJ1-2; weak D call: TRBD1 (6 bases). In germline, CDR1 is SNHLY, CDR2 FYNNEI. Trimming left V 7 bases short and J 6 bases short, with 24 bases between. This CDR3 has 16 residues. The CDR3 sequence: CASTDHAGVGGNGYTF. CDR3 DNA: TGTGCCAGCACCGATCACGCCGGAGTAGGGGGGAATGGCTACACCTTC.

The J gene is TRBJ2-3, the V gene TRBV2, with 13 bases fitting TRBD2. V was clipped by 5 bases and J by 3 bases; unmatched bases: 11. The CDR3 runs 18 residues. CDR1 SNHLY and CDR2 FYNNEI come from the germline V gene. This CDR3 reads CASSITKGLAGNTDTQYF. The CDR3 DNA sequence: TGTGCCAGCAGTATTACCAAGGGACTAGCGGGGAATACAGATACGCAGTATTTT. The full variable domain, in which reference TRBV2 and TRBJ2-3 provide the parts outside the CDR3, is EPEVTQTPSHQVTQMGQEVILRCVPISNHLYFYWYRQILGQKVEFLVSFYNNEISEKSEIFDDQFSVERPDGSNFTLKIRSTKLEDSAMYFCASSITKGLAGNTDTQYFGPGTRLTVL.

This clone appeared a single time. The rearrangement joins TRBV9 to TRBJ2-2; the match to TRBD1 covers 7 bases. The CDR3 runs 14 residues. The germline gives CDR1 SGDLS, CDR2 YYNGEE. V gave up 2 bases and J gave up 6 bases; unmatched junction bases: 4. The CDR3 region has the DNA TGTGCCAGCAGCGTCAGCCAGGGGGCCGGGGAGCTGTTTTTT. Translation: CASSVSQGAGELFF. Together with reference TRBV9 and TRBJ2-2, the CDR3 gives the full variable domain: DSGVTQTPKHLITATGQRVTLRCSPRSGDLSVYWYQQSLDQGLQFLIQYYNGEERAKGNILERFSAQQFPDLHSELNLSSLELGDSALYFCASSVSQGAGELFFGEGSRLTVL.

The V call is TRBV29-1, the J call TRBJ2-1; the D gene is possibly TRBD1 (6 bases). Trimming took 7 bases from V and 6 from J, leaving 10 bases between them. CDR1 is SQVTM and CDR2 is ANQGSEA in the germline V gene. This CDR3 spans 11 amino acids. The CDR3 loop reads CSAEGVNEQFF. DNA for the CDR3: TGCAGCGCCGAGGGGGTCAATGAGCAGTTCTTC.

The rearrangement links TRBV27 to TRBJ2-6; D gene uncertain. Per germline, CDR1 MNHEY and CDR2 SMNVEV (reference sequence). The CDR3 extends over 13 amino acids. V dropped 5 bases and J dropped 0 bases, with 2 bases sitting between them. CDR3: CASSLSGANVLTF. CDR3 DNA: TGTGCCAGCAGTCTCTCTGGGGCCAACGTCCTGACTTTC.

The rearrangement joins TRBV27 to TRBJ2-7; D perhaps matches TRBD1 (6 bases). V was clipped by 6 bases and J by 2 bases, with 11 bases between them. The CDR3 length is 13 residues. Germline lookup yields CDR1 MNHEY and CDR2 SMNVEV (reference sequence). CDR3 sequence reads: CASRAGDPYEQYF. CDR3 nucleotide sequence: TGTGCCAGCAGAGCAGGGGATCCCTACGAGCAGTACTTC.

The V call is TRBV30, the J call TRBJ1-1; the D gene is possibly TRBD1 (6 bases). Looked up from germline, CDR1 is GTSNPN and CDR2 is SVGIG (reference sequence). The CDR3 is 13 residues long. Deletions cut 7 bases from V and 5 bases from J, with 17 bases between. CDR3 DNA: TGTGCCTCCGCTACGGGGGGCAGAACTGAAGCTTTCTTT. Translating gives CASATGGRTEAFF.

V gene TRBV4-1 combines with J gene TRBJ2-1; 13 positions match TRBD2. This CDR3 region has 16 residues. Germline CDR1 is MGHRA and CDR2 is YSYEKL. J gave up 9 bases and V 4 bases, and 9 bases lay outside the gene matches. The CDR3 region has the DNA TGCGCCAGCAGCCTACCTACTAGCGGGGGGGACGGTGAGCAGTTCTTC. It yields the protein CASSLPTSGGDGEQFF.

The gene calls are TRBV11-2 and TRBJ2-5; weak D call: TRBD1 (5 bases). The CDR3 contains 17 residues. Trimming removed 0 bases at V and 0 bases at J, with 14 bases between. Germline values: CDR1 SGHAT, CDR2 FQNNGV. The CDR3 region has the DNA TGTGCCAGCAGCTTAGATCTTTGGGGCCCGTACCAAGAGACCCAGTACTTC. It encodes CASSLDLWGPYQETQYF.

The chain carries TRBV4-1 and TRBJ1-2, with 8 positions matching TRBD1. The CDR3 runs 16 residues. The V gene's germline CDR1 is MGHRA and CDR2 YSYEKL. After removal of 2 bases from V and 4 bases from J, the junction contained 9 bases not matched to a gene. In nucleotides, the CDR3 is TGCGCCAGCAGCCAAACCCAAGACAGGGGAAGCTATGGCTACACCTTC. Translating gives CASSQTQDRGSYGYTF.

The chain carries TRBV27 and TRBJ2-1, with D possibly TRBD1 on 5 matching bases. Trimming shortened V by 10 bases and J by 1 base, and 14 bases separated the two germline ends. There are 14 residues in the CDR3. Germline CDR1 MNHEY, CDR2 SMNVEV (reference sequence). CDR3 sequence (DNA): TGTGCCATAGCCTCGACAGAGTCCTACAATGAGCAGTTCTTC. Translated, it gives CAIASTESYNEQFF.

The V call is TRBV7-6, the J call TRBJ2-7; maybe TRBD2 (5 bases). This CDR3 region has 15 residues. Germline-derived CDR1 and CDR2 are SGHVS and FNYEAQ. V was trimmed by 1 base and J by 0 bases, leaving 10 bases between them. For the CDR3, the DNA is TGTGCCAGCAGCTTAGGTGCGGGTAGCTCCTACGAGCAGTACTTC. Its translation: CASSLGAGSSYEQYF.